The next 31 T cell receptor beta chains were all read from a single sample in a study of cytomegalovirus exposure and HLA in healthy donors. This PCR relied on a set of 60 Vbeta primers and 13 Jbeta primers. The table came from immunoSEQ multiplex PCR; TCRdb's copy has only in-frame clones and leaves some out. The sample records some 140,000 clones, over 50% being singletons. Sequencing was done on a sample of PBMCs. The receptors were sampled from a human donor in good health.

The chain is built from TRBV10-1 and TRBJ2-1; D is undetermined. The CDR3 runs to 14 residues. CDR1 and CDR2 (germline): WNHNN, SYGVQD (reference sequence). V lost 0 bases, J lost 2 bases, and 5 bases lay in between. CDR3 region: CASSESIAYNEQFF. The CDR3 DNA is TGCGCCAGCAGTGAGTCGATAGCCTACAATGAGCAGTTCTTC.

In nucleotides, the CDR3 is TGTGCCACCAGCATTAGACTAGCGGGCTACAATGAGCAGTTCTTC. The encoded protein is CATSIRLAGYNEQFF. The gene calls are TRBV15 and TRBJ2-1; 10 positions match TRBD2. The CDR3 has 15 residues. The ends lost 4 bases at V and 3 bases at J; junction bases unmatched: 3. Germline values: CDR1 LNHNV, CDR2 YYDKDF (reference sequence).

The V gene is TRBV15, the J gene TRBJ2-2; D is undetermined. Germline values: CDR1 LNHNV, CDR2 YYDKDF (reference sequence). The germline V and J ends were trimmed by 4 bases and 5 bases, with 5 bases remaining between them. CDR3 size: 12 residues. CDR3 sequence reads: CATSTYTGELFF. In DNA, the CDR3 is TGTGCCACCAGCACCTATACCGGGGAGCTGTTTTTT.

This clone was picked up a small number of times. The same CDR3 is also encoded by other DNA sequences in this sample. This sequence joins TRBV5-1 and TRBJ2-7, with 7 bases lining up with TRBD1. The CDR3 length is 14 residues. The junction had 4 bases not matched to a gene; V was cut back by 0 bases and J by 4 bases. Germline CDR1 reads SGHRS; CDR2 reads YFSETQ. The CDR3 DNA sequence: TGCGCCAGCAGCTTGGGACAGGGATTGTACGAGCAGTACTTC. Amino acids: CASSLGQGLYEQYF.

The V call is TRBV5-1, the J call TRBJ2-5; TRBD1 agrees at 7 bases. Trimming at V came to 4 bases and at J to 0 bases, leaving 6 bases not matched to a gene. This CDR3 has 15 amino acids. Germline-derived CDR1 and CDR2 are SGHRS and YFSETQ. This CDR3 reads CASSVSGTDQETQYF. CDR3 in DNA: TGCGCCAGCAGCGTCTCCGGGACAGACCAAGAGACCCAGTACTTC.

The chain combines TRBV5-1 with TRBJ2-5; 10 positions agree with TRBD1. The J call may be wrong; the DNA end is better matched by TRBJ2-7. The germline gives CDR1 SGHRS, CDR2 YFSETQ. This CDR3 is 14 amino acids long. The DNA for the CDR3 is TGCGCCAGCAGCACCCGGGACAGGGGATCCGAGCAGTACTTC. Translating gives CASSTRDRGSEQYF.

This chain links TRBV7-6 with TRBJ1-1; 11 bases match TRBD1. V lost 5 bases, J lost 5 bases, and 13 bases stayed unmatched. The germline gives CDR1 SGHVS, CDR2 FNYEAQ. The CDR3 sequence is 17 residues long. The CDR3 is CASSDLSGTGGWTEAFF. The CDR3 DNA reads TGTGCCAGCAGCGATTTATCCGGGACAGGGGGTTGGACTGAAGCTTTCTTT.

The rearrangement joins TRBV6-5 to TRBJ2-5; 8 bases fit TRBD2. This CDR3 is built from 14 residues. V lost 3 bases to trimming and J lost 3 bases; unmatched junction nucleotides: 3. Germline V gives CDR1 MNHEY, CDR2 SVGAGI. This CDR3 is CASSYGAGEETQYF. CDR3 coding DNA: TGTGCCAGCAGTTATGGAGCGGGAGAAGAGACCCAGTACTTC.

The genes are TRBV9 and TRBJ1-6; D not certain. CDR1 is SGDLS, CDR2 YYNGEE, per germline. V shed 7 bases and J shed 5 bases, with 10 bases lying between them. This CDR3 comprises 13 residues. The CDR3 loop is CASSREDNSPLHF. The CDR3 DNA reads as TGTGCCAGCTCGAGGGAGGATAATTCACCCCTCCACTTT.

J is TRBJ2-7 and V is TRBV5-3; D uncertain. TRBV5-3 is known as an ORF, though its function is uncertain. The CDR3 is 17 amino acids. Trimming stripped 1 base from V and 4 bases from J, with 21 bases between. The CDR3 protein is CARSLPLGRFTKYEQYF. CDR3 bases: TGTGCCAGAAGCTTGCCACTGGGTAGATTTACTAAGTACGAGCAGTACTTC.

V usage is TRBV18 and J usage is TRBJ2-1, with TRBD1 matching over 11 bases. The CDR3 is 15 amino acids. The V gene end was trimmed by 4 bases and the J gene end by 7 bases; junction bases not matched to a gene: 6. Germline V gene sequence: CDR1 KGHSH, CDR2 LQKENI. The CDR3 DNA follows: TGTGCCAGCTCACTCGGACAGGGGGCGGAGAATGAGCAGTTCTTC. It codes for CASSLGQGAENEQFF.

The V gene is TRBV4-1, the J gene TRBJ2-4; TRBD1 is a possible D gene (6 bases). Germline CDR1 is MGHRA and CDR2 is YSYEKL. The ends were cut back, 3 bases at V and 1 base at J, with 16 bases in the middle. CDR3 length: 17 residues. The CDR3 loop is CASSQPLLQGAKNIQYF. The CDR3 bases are TGCGCCAGCAGCCAGCCGCTCCTTCAGGGGGCCAAAAACATTCAGTACTTC.

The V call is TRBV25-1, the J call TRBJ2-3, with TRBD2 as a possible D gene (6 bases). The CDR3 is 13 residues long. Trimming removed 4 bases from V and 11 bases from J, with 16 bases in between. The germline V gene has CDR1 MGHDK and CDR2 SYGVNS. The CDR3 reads CASSGDSLGGQYF. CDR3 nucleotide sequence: TGTGCCAGCAGTGGAGACTCACTCGGGGGGCAGTATTTT.

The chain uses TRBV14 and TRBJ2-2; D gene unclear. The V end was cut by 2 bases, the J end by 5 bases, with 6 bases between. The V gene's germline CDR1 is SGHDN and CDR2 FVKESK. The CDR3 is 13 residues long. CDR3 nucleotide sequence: TGTGCCAGCAGCCAATCAGTTACCGGGGAGCTGTTTTTT. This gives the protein CASSQSVTGELFF.

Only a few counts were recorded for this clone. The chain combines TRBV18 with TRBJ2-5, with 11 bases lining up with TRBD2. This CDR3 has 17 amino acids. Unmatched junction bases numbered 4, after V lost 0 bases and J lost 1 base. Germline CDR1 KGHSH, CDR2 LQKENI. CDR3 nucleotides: TGTGCCAGCTCACCACCCGGACTAGCGGGTTCCCAAGAGACCCAGTACTTC. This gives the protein CASSPPGLAGSQETQYF.

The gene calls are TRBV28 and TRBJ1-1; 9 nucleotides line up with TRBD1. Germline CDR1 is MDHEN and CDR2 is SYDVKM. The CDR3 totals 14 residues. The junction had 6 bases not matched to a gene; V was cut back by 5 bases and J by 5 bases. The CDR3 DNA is TGTGCCAGCAGTCTTACAGGGGGCTGGACTGAAGCTTTCTTT. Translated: CASSLTGGWTEAFF.

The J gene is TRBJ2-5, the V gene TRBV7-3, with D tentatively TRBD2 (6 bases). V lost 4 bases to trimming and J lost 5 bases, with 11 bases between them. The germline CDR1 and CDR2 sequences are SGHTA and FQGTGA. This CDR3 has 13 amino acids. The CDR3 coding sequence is TGTGCCAGCAGCTCCTCGGGAGCGGAGACCCAGTACTTC. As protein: CASSSSGAETQYF.

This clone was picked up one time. DNA of the CDR3: TGCGCCAGCAGTGAGGCTAGCGGGAGGATCCATGAGCAGTTCTTC. This encodes CASSEASGRIHEQFF. The chain combines TRBV10-2 with TRBJ2-1; TRBD2 aligns across 11 bases. The CDR3 totals 15 residues. Trimming removed 2 bases from V and 8 bases from J; junction bases left unmatched: 5. Looked up from germline, CDR1 is WSHSY and CDR2 is SAAADI.

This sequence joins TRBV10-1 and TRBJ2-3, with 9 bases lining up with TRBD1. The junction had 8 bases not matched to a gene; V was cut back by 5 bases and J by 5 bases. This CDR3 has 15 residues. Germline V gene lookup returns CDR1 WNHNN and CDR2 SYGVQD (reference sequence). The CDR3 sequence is CASSPGTGIGDTQYF. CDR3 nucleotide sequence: TGCGCCAGCAGTCCCGGGACAGGGATAGGAGATACGCAGTATTTT.

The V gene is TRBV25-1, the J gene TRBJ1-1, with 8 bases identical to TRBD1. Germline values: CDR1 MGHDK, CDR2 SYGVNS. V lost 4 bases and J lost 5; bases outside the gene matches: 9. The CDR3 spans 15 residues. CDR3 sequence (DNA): TGTGCCAGCAGTGGCAGGACAGGGAAATGGACTGAAGCTTTCTTT. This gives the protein CASSGRTGKWTEAFF.

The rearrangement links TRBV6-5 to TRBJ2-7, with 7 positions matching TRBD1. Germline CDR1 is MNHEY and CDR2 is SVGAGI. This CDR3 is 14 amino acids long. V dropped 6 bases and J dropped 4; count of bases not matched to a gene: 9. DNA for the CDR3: TGTGCCAGCAGGGAGAGGGACAGTCTTTACGAGCAGTACTTC. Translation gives CASRERDSLYEQYF.

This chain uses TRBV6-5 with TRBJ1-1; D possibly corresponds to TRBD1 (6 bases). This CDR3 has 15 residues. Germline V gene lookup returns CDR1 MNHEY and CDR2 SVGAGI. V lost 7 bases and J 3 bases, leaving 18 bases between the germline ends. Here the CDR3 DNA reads TGTGCCAGCACCGGACGGTGGGGGCCGTACACTGAAGCTTTCTTT. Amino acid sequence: CASTGRWGPYTEAFF.

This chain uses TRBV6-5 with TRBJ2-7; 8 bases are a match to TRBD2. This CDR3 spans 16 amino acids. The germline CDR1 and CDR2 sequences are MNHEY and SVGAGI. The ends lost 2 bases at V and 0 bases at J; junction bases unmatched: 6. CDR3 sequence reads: CASSYASGGASYEQYF. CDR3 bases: TGTGCCAGCAGTTACGCCTCCGGGGGGGCCTCCTACGAGCAGTACTTC.

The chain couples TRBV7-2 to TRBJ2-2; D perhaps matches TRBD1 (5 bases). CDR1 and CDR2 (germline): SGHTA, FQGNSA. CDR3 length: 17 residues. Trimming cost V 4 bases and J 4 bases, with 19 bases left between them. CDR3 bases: TGTGCCAGCAGCTCTTCTAGGGGTGGAGTGGGCACCGGGGAGCTGTTTTTT. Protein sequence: CASSSSRGGVGTGELFF.

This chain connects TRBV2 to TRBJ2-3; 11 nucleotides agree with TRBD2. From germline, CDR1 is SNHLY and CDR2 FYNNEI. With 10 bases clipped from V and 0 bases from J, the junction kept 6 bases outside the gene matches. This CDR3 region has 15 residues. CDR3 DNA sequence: TGTGCCATTAGACTAGCGGGGCTAAGCACAGATACGCAGTATTTT. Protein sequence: CAIRLAGLSTDTQYF.

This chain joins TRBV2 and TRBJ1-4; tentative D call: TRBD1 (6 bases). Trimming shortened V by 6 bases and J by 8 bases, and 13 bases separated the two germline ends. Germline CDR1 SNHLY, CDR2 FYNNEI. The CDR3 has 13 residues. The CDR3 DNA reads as TGTGCCAGCAGACCAGGGGATCGGGAAAAACTGTTTTTT. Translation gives CASRPGDREKLFF.

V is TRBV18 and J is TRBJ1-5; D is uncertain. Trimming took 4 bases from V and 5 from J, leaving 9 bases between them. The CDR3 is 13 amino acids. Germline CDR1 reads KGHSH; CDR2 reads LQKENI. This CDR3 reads CASSRDIDQPQHF. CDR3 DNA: TGTGCCAGCTCACGAGACATCGATCAGCCCCAGCATTTT.

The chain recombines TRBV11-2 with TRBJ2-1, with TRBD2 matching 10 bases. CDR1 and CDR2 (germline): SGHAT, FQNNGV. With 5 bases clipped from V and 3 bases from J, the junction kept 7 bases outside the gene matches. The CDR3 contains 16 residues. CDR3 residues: CASSPRLAGGYNEQFF. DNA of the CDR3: TGTGCCAGCAGCCCGAGACTAGCGGGTGGCTACAATGAGCAGTTCTTC.

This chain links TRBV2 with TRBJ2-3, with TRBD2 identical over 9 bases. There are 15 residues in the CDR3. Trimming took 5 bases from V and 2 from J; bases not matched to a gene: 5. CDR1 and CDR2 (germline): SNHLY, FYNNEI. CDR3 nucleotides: TGTGCCAGCAGTCCCCGACTAGCGGCCACAGATACGCAGTATTTT. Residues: CASSPRLAATDTQYF.

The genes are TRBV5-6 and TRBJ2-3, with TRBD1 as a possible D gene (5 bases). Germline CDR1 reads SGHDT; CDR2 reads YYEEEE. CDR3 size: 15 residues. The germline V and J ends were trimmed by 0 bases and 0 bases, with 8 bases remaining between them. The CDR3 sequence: CASSLGGRSTDTQYF. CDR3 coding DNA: TGTGCCAGCAGCTTGGGGGGCAGGAGCACAGATACGCAGTATTTT. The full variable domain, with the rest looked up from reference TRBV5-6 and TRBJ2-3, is DAGVTQSPTHLIKTRGQQVTLRCSPKSGHDTVSWYQQALGQGPQFIFQYYEEEERQRGNFPDRFSGHQFPNYSSELNVNALLLGDSALYLCASSLGGRSTDTQYFGPGTRLTVL.

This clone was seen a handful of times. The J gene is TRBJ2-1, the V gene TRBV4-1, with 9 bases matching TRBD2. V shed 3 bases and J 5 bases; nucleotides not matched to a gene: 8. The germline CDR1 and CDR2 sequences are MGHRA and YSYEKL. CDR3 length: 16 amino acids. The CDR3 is CASSHLAGLVHNEQFF. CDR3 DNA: TGCGCCAGCAGCCATCTAGCGGGGTTGGTCCACAATGAGCAGTTCTTC.